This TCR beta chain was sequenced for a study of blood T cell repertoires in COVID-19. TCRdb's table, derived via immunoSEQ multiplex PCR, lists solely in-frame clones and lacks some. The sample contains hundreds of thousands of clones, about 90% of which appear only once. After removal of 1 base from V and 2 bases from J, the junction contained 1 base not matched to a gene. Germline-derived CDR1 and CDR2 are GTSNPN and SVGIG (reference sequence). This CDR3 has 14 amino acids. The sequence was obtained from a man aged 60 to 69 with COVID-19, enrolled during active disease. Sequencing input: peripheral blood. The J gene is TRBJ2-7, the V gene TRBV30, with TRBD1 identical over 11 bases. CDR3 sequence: CAWSADRGPYEQYF. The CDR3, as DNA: TGTGCCTGGAGTGCGGACAGGGGGCCCTACGAGCAGTACTTC.